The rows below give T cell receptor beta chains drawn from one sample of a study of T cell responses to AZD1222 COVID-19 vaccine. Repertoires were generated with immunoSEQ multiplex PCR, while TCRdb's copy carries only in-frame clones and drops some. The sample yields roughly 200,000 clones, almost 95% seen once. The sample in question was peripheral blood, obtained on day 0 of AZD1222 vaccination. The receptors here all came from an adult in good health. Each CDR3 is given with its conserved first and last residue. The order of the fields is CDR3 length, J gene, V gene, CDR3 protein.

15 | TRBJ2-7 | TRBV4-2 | CASSQGVTVSYEQYF
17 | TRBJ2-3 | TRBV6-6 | CASSRRPSGTGTDTQYF
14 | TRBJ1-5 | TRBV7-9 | CASSLGQGGQPQHF
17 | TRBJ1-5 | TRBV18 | CASSPYSGAHSNQPQHF
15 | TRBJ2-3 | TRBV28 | CASSPPGRRTDTQYF
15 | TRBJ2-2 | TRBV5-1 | CASWDLGANTGELFF
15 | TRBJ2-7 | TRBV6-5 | CASSYSLPGGYEQYF
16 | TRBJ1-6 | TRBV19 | CASSPISGSQPSPLHF
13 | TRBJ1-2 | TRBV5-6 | CASSRGDGRGYTF
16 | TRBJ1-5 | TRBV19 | CASSNRGVNRNQPQHF
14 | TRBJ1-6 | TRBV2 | CASSPTGYNSPLHF
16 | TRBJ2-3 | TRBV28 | CASSSSGTGGKDTQYF
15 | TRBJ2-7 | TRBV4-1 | CASSQETRTPYEQYF
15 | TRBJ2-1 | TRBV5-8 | CASSLEGQGWFEQFF
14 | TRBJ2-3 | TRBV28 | CASRPGQGRDTQYF
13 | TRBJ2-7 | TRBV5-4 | CASSLAGTGLRYF
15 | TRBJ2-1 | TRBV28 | CASSLRGAPSNEQFF
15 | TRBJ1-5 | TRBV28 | CASSLPQGDNQPQHF
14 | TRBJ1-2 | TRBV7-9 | CASSARDPNYGYTF
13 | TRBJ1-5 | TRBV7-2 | CASSLPGNQPQHF
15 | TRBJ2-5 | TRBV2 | CASSGLAGGLQTQYF
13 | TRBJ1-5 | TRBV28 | CASSSYRNQPQHF
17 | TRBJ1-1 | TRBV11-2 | CASSLVGGGTGGTEAFF
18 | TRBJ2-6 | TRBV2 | CASTRRDRGRGGANVLTF
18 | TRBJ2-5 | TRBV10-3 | CAISLGLAGGRAQETQYF
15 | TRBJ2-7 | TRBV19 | CAGPSGAEEFYEQYF
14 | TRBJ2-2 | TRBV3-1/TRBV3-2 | CASSQGGFKGELFF
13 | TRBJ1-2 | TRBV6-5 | CASSGVGVYGYTF
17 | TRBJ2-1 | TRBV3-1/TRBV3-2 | CASSQDRATPSYNEQFF
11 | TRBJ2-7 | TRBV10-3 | CAISDQWEQYF
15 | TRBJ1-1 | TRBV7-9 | CASRPGQGGYTEAFF
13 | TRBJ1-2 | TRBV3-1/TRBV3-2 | CASSQGQGLDCTF
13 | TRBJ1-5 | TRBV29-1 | CSVAGGADQPQHF
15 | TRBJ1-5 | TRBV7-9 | CASSLGSGGMQPQHF
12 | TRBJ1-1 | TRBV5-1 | CASSIQGGIAFF
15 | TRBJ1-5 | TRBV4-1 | CASSQTGTVSQPQHF
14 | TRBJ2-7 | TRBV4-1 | CASSQHVAGGPVYF
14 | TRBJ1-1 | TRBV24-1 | CATQAAGGSTEAFF
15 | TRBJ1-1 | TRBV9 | CASSARLTLGTEAFF
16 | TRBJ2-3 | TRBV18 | CASSASGTGGTDTQYF
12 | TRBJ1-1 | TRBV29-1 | CSPSLRETEAFF
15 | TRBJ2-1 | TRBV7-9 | CASSLSGGSYNEQFF
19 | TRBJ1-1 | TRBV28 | CASSLCWTGGRQGCPEAFF
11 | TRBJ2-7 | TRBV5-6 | CASSLGAEQYF
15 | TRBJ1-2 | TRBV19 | CASSTLGGGGYGYTF
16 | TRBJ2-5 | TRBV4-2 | CASSPEGLPTQETQYF
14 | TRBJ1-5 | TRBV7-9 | CASSFGDSNQPQHF
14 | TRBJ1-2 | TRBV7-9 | CASSLSGGNYGYTF
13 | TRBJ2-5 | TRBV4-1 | CASSQGNQETQYF
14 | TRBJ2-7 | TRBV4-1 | CASSRGQGGSEQYF